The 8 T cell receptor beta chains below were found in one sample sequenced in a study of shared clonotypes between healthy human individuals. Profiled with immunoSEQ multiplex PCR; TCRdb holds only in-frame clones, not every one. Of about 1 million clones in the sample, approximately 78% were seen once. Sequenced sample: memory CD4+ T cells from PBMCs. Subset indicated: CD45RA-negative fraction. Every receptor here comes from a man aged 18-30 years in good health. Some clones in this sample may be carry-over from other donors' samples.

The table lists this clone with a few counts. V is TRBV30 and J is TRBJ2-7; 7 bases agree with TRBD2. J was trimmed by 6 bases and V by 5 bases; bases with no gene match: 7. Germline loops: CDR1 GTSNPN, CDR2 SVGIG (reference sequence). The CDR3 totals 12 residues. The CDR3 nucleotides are TGTGCCTGGGGTGGGGAGGGCGTCGAGCAGTACTTC. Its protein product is CAWGGEGVEQYF.

The CDR3 loop reads CASTSDRGYEQYF. The CDR3, as DNA: TGTGCCAGCACCTCGGACAGGGGTTACGAGCAGTACTTC. V gene TRBV28 combines with J gene TRBJ2-7; 9 nucleotides agree with TRBD1. The CDR3 loop spans 13 amino acids. V was pared by 7 bases and J by 4 bases, with 5 bases of the junction left unmatched. Germline CDR1 is MDHEN and CDR2 is SYDVKM.

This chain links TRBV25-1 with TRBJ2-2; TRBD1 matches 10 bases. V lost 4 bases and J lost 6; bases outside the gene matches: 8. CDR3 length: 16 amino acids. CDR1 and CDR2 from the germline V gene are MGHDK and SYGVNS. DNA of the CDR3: TGTGCCAGCAGTGTAAGCTCCGGGACAGGGGCCGGGGAGCTGTTTTTT. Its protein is CASSVSSGTGAGELFF.

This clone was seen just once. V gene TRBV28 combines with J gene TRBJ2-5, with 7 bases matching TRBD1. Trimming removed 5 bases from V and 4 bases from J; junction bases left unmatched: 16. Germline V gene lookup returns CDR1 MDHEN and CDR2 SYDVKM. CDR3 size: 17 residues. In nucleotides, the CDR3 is TGTGCCAGCAGTAGTTACGTCCGACAGGGAAGGAGAGAGACCCAGTACTTC. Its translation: CASSSYVRQGRRETQYF. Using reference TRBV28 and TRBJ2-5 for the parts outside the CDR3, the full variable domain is DVKVTQSSRYLVKRTGEKVFLECVQDMDHENMFWYRQDPGLGLRLIYFSYDVKMKEKGDIPEGYSVSREKKERFSLILESASTNQTSMYLCASSSYVRQGRRETQYFGPGTRLLVL.

CDR3 loop: CASSFSGRAWSDTQYF. CDR3 nucleotide sequence: TGTGCCAGCAGCTTTAGCGGGAGGGCCTGGTCAGATACGCAGTATTTT. V gene TRBV5-6 combines with J gene TRBJ2-3; 11 nucleotides match TRBD2. J gave up 4 bases and V 2 bases, and 6 bases lay outside the gene matches. Per germline, CDR1 SGHDT and CDR2 YYEEEE. The CDR3 extends over 16 amino acids.

This chain's CDR3 is CASSPTGATNEKLFF. The CDR3, as DNA: TGCGCCAGCAGCCCGACAGGGGCAACTAATGAAAAACTGTTTTTT. This chain connects TRBV4-1 to TRBJ1-4; 8 positions agree with TRBD1. CDR3 length: 15 amino acids. The V gene end was trimmed by 4 bases and the J gene end by 0 bases; junction bases not matched to a gene: 1. Germline values: CDR1 MGHRA, CDR2 YSYEKL.

CDR3 protein: CASSWDKSNYGYTF. CDR3 coding DNA: TGTGCCAGCAGCTGGGACAAGTCTAACTATGGCTACACCTTC. The chain is built from TRBV5-6 and TRBJ1-2; D is possibly TRBD1 (6 bases). V was trimmed by 3 bases and J by 0 bases, leaving 9 bases between them. Germline values: CDR1 SGHDT, CDR2 YYEEEE. The CDR3 extends over 14 amino acids.

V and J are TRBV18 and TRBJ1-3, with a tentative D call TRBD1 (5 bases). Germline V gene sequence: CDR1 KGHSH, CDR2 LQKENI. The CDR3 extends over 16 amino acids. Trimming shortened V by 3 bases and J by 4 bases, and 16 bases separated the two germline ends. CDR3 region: CASSPGDRGLGNTIYF. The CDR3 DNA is TGTGCCAGCTCACCTGGGGACCGCGGATTAGGAAACACCATATATTTT.